Below are 19 T cell receptor beta chains sequenced from a single sample in a study of T-cell reconstitution after alpha-beta-depleted transplantation in children. Unique molecular identifiers were incorporated when the TCRbeta library was constructed. TCRdb called the PCR reads again in MiXCR, with one record for every CDR3 protein. Counted here are approximately 170,000 distinct CDR3 sequences, 11% occurring once; the ten biggest clones make up around 14%. The input for sequencing was PBMCs, taken before TCRalphabeta/CD19-depleted stem cell transplant. These receptors were collected from a boy younger than 10 with acute myeloid leukemia, due to receive a stem cell transplant.

This chain connects TRBV2 to TRBJ1-4, with D maybe TRBD1 (6 bases). CDR1 SNHLY and CDR2 FYNNEI come from the germline V gene. The V and J ends lost 11 bases and 5 bases respectively, with 12 bases between them. This CDR3 contains 12 residues. CDR3: CASIGGNEKLFF. The CDR3 DNA reads TGTGCCTCGATAGGGGGGAATGAAAAACTGTTTTTT.

The table lists this clonotype with many counts. The CDR3 here is CASSPAGTGAETQYF. The CDR3 DNA reads as TGCGCCAGCAGCCCCGCCGGGACAGGGGCAGAGACCCAGTACTTC. The chain recombines TRBV5-1 with TRBJ2-5; 10 nucleotides agree with TRBD1. CDR3 length: 15 amino acids. V lost 4 bases to trimming and J lost 4 bases; unmatched junction nucleotides: 7. Looked up from germline, CDR1 is SGHRS and CDR2 is YFSETQ.

This clonotype was counted at least ten times. CDR3 amino acids: CASSFSGSRETQYF. CDR3 nucleotide sequence: TGCGCCAGCAGCTTTAGCGGGAGCCGGGAGACCCAGTACTTC. The chain uses TRBV5-1 and TRBJ2-5; 9 positions match TRBD2. Looked up from germline, CDR1 is SGHRS and CDR2 is YFSETQ. This CDR3 comprises 14 residues. V trimming: 2 bases; J trimming: 5 bases; junction bases outside the gene matches: 4.

In its sample, this clonotype was seen many times. The J gene is TRBJ1-4, the V gene TRBV2, with D perhaps TRBD1 (5 bases). Germline V gives CDR1 SNHLY, CDR2 FYNNEI. CDR3 size: 16 residues. Trimming took 6 bases from V and 7 from J, leaving 21 bases between them. CDR3: CASSEPGTAEPEKLFF. The CDR3 coding sequence is TGTGCCAGCAGCGAGCCTGGGACGGCGGAACCTGAAAAACTGTTTTTT.

This clonotype was recorded many times. The rearrangement joins TRBV20-1 to TRBJ1-2; 9 bases agree with TRBD1. This CDR3 spans 15 amino acids. Losses at the gene ends were 3 bases for V and 4 bases for J; bases not matched to a gene: 9. Germline lookup yields CDR1 DFQATT and CDR2 SNEGSKA (reference sequence). The CDR3 DNA reads as TGCAGTGCTAGCCCCGGACAGGGGAGCAGCTATGGCTACACCTTC. As protein: CSASPGQGSSYGYTF.

The chain carries TRBV18 and TRBJ1-1; the D is unclear. Per the germline V gene, CDR1 is KGHSH and CDR2 is LQKENI. The CDR3 extends over 12 amino acids. Trimming removed 5 bases at V and 5 bases at J, with 9 bases between. The CDR3 sequence is CASSAAGTEAFF. The DNA of the CDR3 is TGTGCCAGCTCAGCGGCCGGGACTGAAGCTTTCTTT.

Ten or more counts support this clonotype. V gene TRBV4-1 combines with J gene TRBJ1-5; possibly TRBD1 for D (6 bases). Germline V CDR1 and CDR2: MGHRA, YSYEKL. The CDR3 length is 15 residues. V dropped 1 base and J dropped 2 bases, with 9 bases sitting between them. CDR3 sequence: CASSQGGGGNQPQHF. The CDR3 DNA reads as TGCGCCAGCAGCCAAGGAGGGGGAGGCAATCAGCCCCAGCATTTT.

There are many counts of this clonotype. V and J are TRBV12-3 or TRBV12-4 and TRBJ1-2, with 7 bases fitting TRBD1. Trimming removed 4 bases from V and 8 bases from J; junction bases left unmatched: 10. This CDR3 has 14 amino acids. The CDR3 region is CASSSPGQRAGYTF. For the CDR3, the DNA is TGTGCCAGCAGTTCACCGGGACAGCGGGCGGGCTACACCTTC.

The table lists this clonotype with many counts. The chain employs TRBV7-8 and TRBJ2-5; perhaps TRBD1 as D (6 bases). Trimming took off 5 bases at V and 4 bases at J, with 17 bases between the two ends. From germline, CDR1 is SGHVS and CDR2 FQNEAQ. This CDR3 has 15 amino acids. CDR3 in amino acids: CASSRDTEIGETQYF. CDR3 DNA: TGTGCCAGCAGCCGGGACACGGAAATTGGAGAGACCCAGTACTTC. Variable domain in full (rest from reference TRBV7-8 and TRBJ2-5): GAGVSQSPRYKVAKRGQDVALRCDPISGHVSLFWYQQALGQGPEFLTYFQNEAQLDKSGLPSDRFFAERPEGSVSTLKIQRTQQEDSAVYLCASSRDTEIGETQYFGPGTRLLVL.

This clonotype was found many times. The chain links TRBV5-5 to TRBJ2-3, with 10 bases that match TRBD2. This CDR3 is built from 16 residues. CDR1 and CDR2 (germline): SGHKS, YYEKEE (reference sequence). The junction had 11 bases not matched to a gene; V was cut back by 4 bases and J by 6 bases. CDR3 residues: CASSVRISGRADTQYF. Here the CDR3 DNA reads TGTGCCAGCAGCGTCCGTATAAGCGGGAGGGCGGATACGCAGTATTTT.

Details on this clonotype: The junction shows a germline mismatch at one end, possibly a read error. The V and J genes are TRBV10-3 and TRBJ2-1, with a possible D match to TRBD1 (6 bases). From germline, CDR1 is ENHRY and CDR2 SYGVKD. There are 14 residues in the CDR3. In nucleotides, the CDR3 is TGTACCATCAGTGCGCGACAGGTTGAGAATGAGCAGTTCTTC. Encoded protein: CTISARQVENEQFF.

This clonotype was seen at least ten times. This chain uses TRBV24-1 with TRBJ1-5; tentative D call: TRBD1 (6 bases). The CDR3 covers 16 residues. The V gene lost 4 bases and the J gene lost 3 bases, with 15 bases spanning the gap. The V gene's germline CDR1 is KGHDR and CDR2 SFDVKD. Here the CDR3 reads CATSDLDRFLNQPQHF. The CDR3 DNA reads TGTGCCACCAGTGACCTTGACAGGTTCCTCAATCAGCCCCAGCATTTT.

This clonotype was observed at least ten times. The rearrangement links TRBV2 to TRBJ1-1; perhaps TRBD1 as D (6 bases). The CDR3 has 15 residues. The germline V gene has CDR1 SNHLY and CDR2 FYNNEI. The V gene lost 3 bases and the J gene lost 3 bases, with 14 bases spanning the gap. CDR3 residues: CASSEGGDLDTEAFF. The DNA of the CDR3 is TGTGCCAGCAGTGAGGGGGGCGATCTTGACACTGAAGCTTTCTTT.

This clonotype was found many times. The chain carries TRBV20-1 and TRBJ2-7; 8 positions match TRBD2. V was pared by 0 bases and J by 3 bases, with 10 bases of the junction left unmatched. The length of the CDR3 is 16 residues. Per the germline V gene, CDR1 is DFQATT and CDR2 is SNEGSKA (reference sequence). CDR3: CSARDLGLEIVYEQYF. The DNA for the CDR3 is TGCAGTGCTAGAGATTTGGGACTAGAGATTGTCTACGAGCAGTACTTC.

This chain links TRBV3-1 with TRBJ2-1, with TRBD2 identical over 13 bases. Germline values: CDR1 LGHDT, CDR2 YNNKEL (reference sequence). Trimming at V came to 6 bases and at J to 10 bases, leaving 6 bases not matched to a gene. The CDR3 spans 14 residues. The CDR3 here is CASRLAGGGNEQFF. The DNA for the CDR3 is TGTGCCAGCAGACTAGCGGGAGGGGGGAACGAGCAGTTCTTC.

This clonotype was recorded many times. The chain uses TRBV4-1 and TRBJ2-7, with D perhaps being TRBD1 or TRBD2 (5 bases each). Germline V gene data show CDR1 as MGHRA and CDR2 as YSYEKL. There are 13 residues in the CDR3. V lost 5 bases, J lost 4 bases, and 12 bases lay in between. CDR3 in amino acids: CASSGTEEYEQYF. DNA for the CDR3: TGCGCCAGCAGCGGGACGGAGGAATACGAGCAGTACTTC.

Ten or more counts support this clonotype. The CDR3 region is CAIRAQGQGGFYNEQFF. DNA for the CDR3: TGTGCCATTCGCGCCCAAGGACAGGGGGGGTTCTACAATGAGCAGTTCTTC. The chain has TRBV10-3 and TRBJ2-1; 10 nucleotides align to TRBD1. The CDR3 has 17 amino acids. Trimming at V came to 9 bases and at J to 3 bases, leaving 14 bases not matched to a gene. CDR1 ENHRY and CDR2 SYGVKD come from the germline V gene.

This chain connects TRBV30 to TRBJ1-2, with D possibly TRBD1 on 6 matching bases. The V end lost 1 base, the J end lost 2 bases, and 8 bases lay between the germline ends. The CDR3 has 13 amino acids. CDR1 and CDR2 from the germline V gene are GTSNPN and SVGIG (reference sequence). The CDR3 DNA is TGTGCCTGGAGTGCCCAGGGGAACTATGGCTACACCTTC. Its protein product is CAWSAQGNYGYTF.

This clonotype was counted ten times or more. This chain links TRBV4-1 with TRBJ1-5; D is unclear. Trimming stripped 1 base from V and 7 bases from J, with 14 bases between. Germline CDR1 MGHRA, CDR2 YSYEKL. This CDR3 region has 15 residues. The CDR3 coding sequence is TGCGCCAGCAGCCAAGCGACAACCCACGGACAGCCCCAGCATTTT. Its protein product is CASSQATTHGQPQHF.